This TCR beta chain appears in the sequencing data of a study of T cells in Graves' hyperthyroidism and ophthalmopathy. V dropped 4 bases and J dropped 2; count of bases not matched to a gene: 6. The germline V gene encodes CDR1 SGHDT and CDR2 YYEEEE. This CDR3 is built from 14 residues. Clinical Activity Scores of at least 3, NOSPECS grades of at least 4 and durations under 3 months characterized ophthalmopathy patients. The TCR beta CDR3 regions underwent amplification using RNA transcripts as the source. Researchers ran a first-round RT-PCR on the TCR CDR3 using the HTBI primer set. MiXCR, run by TCRdb on the multiplex PCR reads, gives a single entry per CDR3 protein. The sample has tens of thousands of distinct CDR3 sequences; 49% are singletons. Many counts were recorded for this clonotype.

The source is a woman in her thirties with Graves' ophthalmopathy. This chain uses TRBV5-6 with TRBJ2-7; 7 bases fit TRBD1. Sample: blood. CDR3 protein: CASSPVTGAYEQYF. DNA for the CDR3: TGTGCCAGCAGCCCCGTCACAGGGGCCTACGAGCAGTACTTC.